The source of this TCR beta chain is a study of T cell changes during pregnancy in multiple sclerosis. Profiling relied on immunoSEQ multiplex PCR, and the TCRdb table lists in-frame clones only, not all of them. The sample consists of tens of thousands of clones, roughly 92% of them appearing once. The CDR3 extends over 16 amino acids. V lost 4 bases to trimming and J lost 3 bases; unmatched junction nucleotides: 8. The germline CDR1 and CDR2 sequences are SGHNT and YYREEE (reference sequence). Specimen: CD4+ T cells from peripheral blood mononuclear cells, collected in the first trimester of pregnancy. This chain uses TRBV5-4 with TRBJ2-7; 12 nucleotides line up with TRBD2. This receptor was obtained from a female donor with multiple sclerosis, enrolled in a pregnancy study. The CDR3 bases are TGTGCCAGCAGCCCCCGCCCGGGACTAGCGGGCTACGAGCAGTACTTC. Encoded protein: CASSPRPGLAGYEQYF.